These 29 T cell receptor beta chains came from one sample sequenced in a study of radiotherapy plus CTLA-4 blockade in lung cancer. Produced via immunoSEQ multiplex PCR; TCRdb's table is partial and in-frame only. This table holds tens of thousands of clones, roughly 83% found once. The material sequenced was peripheral blood, taken from a patient treated with radiotherapy plus ipilimumab. The receptor set was obtained from a human donor with non-small cell lung cancer that progressed on radiotherapy plus ipilimumab.

This chain joins TRBV18 and TRBJ1-4; TRBD1 might be the D (5 bases). The CDR3 consists of 15 residues. Germline V lookup: CDR1 KGHSH, CDR2 LQKENI. Trimming removed 4 bases at V and 5 bases at J, with 14 bases between. CDR3 amino acids: CASSLNPDRNEKLFF. The CDR3 nucleotides are TGTGCCAGCTCACTGAACCCCGACAGAAATGAAAAACTGTTTTTT.

V gene TRBV19 combines with J gene TRBJ2-7; 10 nucleotides agree with TRBD2. Germline values: CDR1 LNHDA, CDR2 SQIVND (reference sequence). This CDR3 is built from 15 residues. Germline trimming cut 5 bases from V and 0 bases from J; bases unmatched to any gene: 4. CDR3 sequence (DNA): TGTGCCAGTAGTCCTAGCGGGGGCCACTCCTACGAGCAGTACTTC. It yields the protein CASSPSGGHSYEQYF.

The chain joins TRBV5-1 to TRBJ2-1, with D perhaps assigned TRBD1 or TRBD2 (7 bases each). CDR1 is SGHRS and CDR2 is YFSETQ in the germline V gene. The ends were cut back, 3 bases at V and 1 base at J, with 14 bases in the middle. This CDR3 is built from 16 residues. CDR3 in amino acids: CASSSSGGASYNEQFF. The CDR3 bases are TGCGCCAGCAGCTCCTCAGGGGGGGCATCCTACAATGAGCAGTTCTTC.

As to this clone: Different DNA sequences within this sample yield the same CDR3. The chain carries TRBV7-8 and TRBJ1-4, with 9 bases matching TRBD1. V lost 5 bases and J lost 7; bases outside the gene matches: 5. The CDR3 spans 14 residues. Germline lookup yields CDR1 SGHVS and CDR2 FQNEAQ. The CDR3 nucleotides are TGTGCCAGCAGCGTGGGACAGGGAGGTGAAAAACTGTTTTTT. Amino acids: CASSVGQGGEKLFF.

The V call is TRBV18, the J call TRBJ2-5, with D perhaps TRBD2 (6 bases). V was pared by 2 bases and J by 2 bases, with 6 bases between. CDR1 is KGHSH and CDR2 is LQKENI in the germline V gene. CDR3 length: 13 residues. As DNA, the CDR3 is TGTGCCAGCTCACCAAGCGGGCAAGAGACCCAGTACTTC. Protein product: CASSPSGQETQYF.

The V gene is TRBV11-2, the J gene TRBJ2-5, with 8 bases identical to TRBD1. Per germline, CDR1 SGHAT and CDR2 FQNNGV. J gave up 5 bases and V 5 bases, and 10 bases lay outside the gene matches. This CDR3 has 15 residues. The CDR3 sequence: CASSPGQGRRETQYF. DNA for the CDR3: TGTGCCAGCAGCCCTGGACAGGGAAGAAGGGAGACCCAGTACTTC.

The rearrangement links TRBV7-9 to TRBJ2-5; D call uncertain. Looked up from germline, CDR1 is SEHNR and CDR2 is FQNEAQ (reference sequence). The CDR3 runs to 12 residues. V was pared by 5 bases and J by 1 base, with 5 bases between. CDR3 bases: TGTGCCAGCAGCCGGGTCCAAGAGACCCAGTACTTC. Residues: CASSRVQETQYF. Full variable domain (remainder filled in from reference TRBV7-9 and TRBJ2-5): DTGVSQNPRHKITKRGQNVTFRCDPISEHNRLYWYRQTLGQGPEFLTYFQNEAQLEKSRLLSDRFSAERPKGSFSTLEIQRTEQGDSAMYLCASSRVQETQYFGPGTRLLVL.

The chain combines TRBV19 with TRBJ2-1; 14 positions agree with TRBD2. Germline V gives CDR1 LNHDA, CDR2 SQIVND (reference sequence). The CDR3 extends over 17 amino acids. V shed 2 bases, J shed 9 bases, and the junction held 9 bases outside the gene matches. The CDR3 DNA sequence: TGTGCCAGTAGTATACGCTCGACTAGCGGGGGGGGAAGTGAGCAGTTCTTC. This encodes CASSIRSTSGGGSEQFF.

CDR3 loop: CASSPRGNYNEQFF. In DNA form, the CDR3 reads TGTGCCAGCAGCCCTCGTGGGAACTACAATGAGCAGTTCTTC. V and J are TRBV9 and TRBJ2-1; D is unclear. The V and J ends lost 4 bases and 3 bases respectively, with 11 bases between them. The CDR3 covers 14 residues. Germline V gives CDR1 SGDLS, CDR2 YYNGEE.

This chain joins TRBV19 and TRBJ2-1; 8 positions agree with TRBD2. V trimming: 3 bases; J trimming: 2 bases; junction bases outside the gene matches: 3. The CDR3 loop spans 15 amino acids. From germline, CDR1 is LNHDA and CDR2 SQIVND (reference sequence). The CDR3 sequence is CASSIDSGAYNEQFF. CDR3 bases: TGTGCCAGTAGTATCGATAGCGGGGCCTACAATGAGCAGTTCTTC.

The CDR3: CASSQEPGQAYYEQYF. The CDR3, as DNA: TGTGCCAGCAGCCAAGAACCGGGACAGGCGTACTACGAGCAGTACTTC. V is TRBV4-2 and J is TRBJ2-7; 8 bases line up with TRBD1. The CDR3 length is 16 residues. The germline V gene has CDR1 LGHNA and CDR2 YNFKEQ. V lost 0 bases, J lost 3 bases, and 7 bases stayed unmatched.

V and J are TRBV19 and TRBJ1-1; tentatively, D is TRBD1 (5 bases). The CDR3 is made up of 14 amino acids. Per germline, CDR1 LNHDA and CDR2 SQIVND (reference sequence). The germline V and J ends were trimmed by 3 bases and 6 bases, with 14 bases remaining between them. In DNA form, the CDR3 reads TGTGCCAGTAGTATGGTTGGGGACTTCTCTGAAGCTTTCTTT. This translates into CASSMVGDFSEAFF.

The gene calls are TRBV6-5 and TRBJ1-1, with D possibly being TRBD1 (6 bases). The CDR3 consists of 15 residues. V was trimmed by 6 bases and J by 0 bases, leaving 14 bases between them. Germline V gene sequence: CDR1 MNHEY, CDR2 SVGAGI. The chain's CDR3 is CASSRGGNMNTEAFF. The CDR3 DNA reads as TGTGCCAGCAGCCGAGGGGGGAACATGAACACTGAAGCTTTCTTT.

The chain employs TRBV5-8 and TRBJ2-2, with D perhaps TRBD1 or TRBD2 (5 bases each). The CDR3 is made up of 14 amino acids. Germline assignment: CDR1 SGHTS and CDR2 YDEGEE. Between the trimmed V and J ends, which lost 5 bases and 7 bases, there was a span of 15 bases. CDR3 coding DNA: TGTGCCAGCAGGGGACGCCTGCCCAGCGGGGAGCTGTTTTTT. Amino acids: CASRGRLPSGELFF.

The chain joins TRBV7-8 to TRBJ1-4; D gene uncertain. The germline V and J ends were trimmed by 5 bases and 7 bases, with 14 bases remaining between them. This CDR3 has 14 residues. Per germline, CDR1 SGHVS and CDR2 FQNEAQ. CDR3 in amino acids: CASSPRMRGEKLFF. In DNA, the CDR3 is TGTGCCAGCAGCCCCAGGATGCGTGGTGAAAAACTGTTTTTT.

The J gene is TRBJ2-3, the V gene TRBV7-3, with a tentative D call TRBD2 (7 bases). Germline lookup yields CDR1 SGHTA and CDR2 FQGTGA. The CDR3 loop spans 14 amino acids. The germline V and J ends were trimmed by 2 bases and 2 bases, with 8 bases remaining between them. As DNA, the CDR3 is TGTGCCAGCAGCTTAGGGGGGGCCACAGATACGCAGTATTTT. As protein: CASSLGGATDTQYF.

The chain recombines TRBV27 with TRBJ1-4, with D hard to call. The V end was cut by 6 bases, the J end by 8 bases, with 16 bases between. The CDR3 has 14 amino acids. Germline V gene lookup returns CDR1 MNHEY and CDR2 SMNVEV (reference sequence). The CDR3 protein is CASRGLGSREKLFF. The CDR3 DNA follows: TGTGCCAGCAGGGGGTTGGGCTCTCGAGAAAAACTGTTTTTT.

V usage is TRBV21-1 and J usage is TRBJ1-5. TRBV21-1 is marked as a pseudogene. This CDR3 has 13 amino acids. CDR3 sequence: CASSKWRDQPQHF. The CDR3 nucleotides are TGTGCCAGCAGCAAATGGCGGGATCAGCCCCAGCATTTT.

The chain's CDR3 is CASRTVTGGTGELFF. The CDR3 DNA reads TGTGCCAGCAGAACAGTAACAGGGGGTACCGGGGAGCTGTTTTTT. The chain has TRBV7-6 and TRBJ2-2; 8 bases are shared with TRBD1. V gave up 6 bases and J gave up 5 bases; unmatched junction bases: 8. There are 15 residues in the CDR3. Germline values: CDR1 SGHVS, CDR2 FNYEAQ.

The J gene is TRBJ2-1, the V gene TRBV2, with 9 nucleotides matching TRBD1. Germline-derived CDR1 and CDR2 are SNHLY and FYNNEI. The CDR3 runs to 17 residues. The V gene end was trimmed by 5 bases and the J gene end by 6 bases; junction bases not matched to a gene: 14. CDR3 protein: CASSYPGQGSRGNEQFF. The CDR3 nucleotides read TGTGCCAGCAGTTACCCGGGACAGGGATCTCGTGGCAATGAGCAGTTCTTC.

This chain uses TRBV29-1 with TRBJ2-7; D remains unclear. The CDR3 is made up of 14 amino acids. Germline CDR1 reads SQVTM; CDR2 reads ANQGSEA. Trimming removed 6 bases at V and 0 bases at J, with 15 bases between. CDR3: CSVVTLTSSYEQYF. CDR3 DNA sequence: TGCAGCGTCGTTACCCTCACGAGCTCCTACGAGCAGTACTTC.

The chain recombines TRBV7-2 with TRBJ1-2; no clear D. V lost 1 base, J lost 5 bases, and 5 bases lay in between. The CDR3 loop spans 12 amino acids. The germline V gene has CDR1 SGHTA and CDR2 FQGNSA. The CDR3 region is CASSLGGYGYTF. The CDR3 bases are TGTGCCAGCAGCTTAGGGGGTTATGGCTACACCTTC.

This chain connects TRBV5-6 to TRBJ2-5, with 7 bases identical to TRBD2. J was trimmed by 2 bases and V by 2 bases; bases with no gene match: 3. This CDR3 has 14 residues. CDR1 is SGHDT, CDR2 YYEEEE, per germline. The CDR3 sequence: CASSLPGLQETQYF. The CDR3 DNA is TGTGCCAGCAGCTTACCGGGACTACAAGAGACCCAGTACTTC.

The chain recombines TRBV12-5 with TRBJ2-1; 7 nucleotides line up with TRBD1. CDR3 length equals 16 residues. Trimming at V came to 2 bases and at J to 1 base, leaving 5 bases not matched to a gene. Germline V CDR1 and CDR2: LGHNT, FRNRAP. The CDR3 region is CASGLYWTGSYNEQFF. The CDR3, as DNA: TGTGCTAGTGGTTTGTATTGGACAGGTTCCTACAATGAGCAGTTCTTC.

The chain links TRBV5-5 to TRBJ2-5; 10 bases are a match to TRBD2. V shed 2 bases and J 3 bases; nucleotides not matched to a gene: 7. The CDR3 is 16 residues long. CDR1 and CDR2 (germline): SGHKS, YYEKEE (reference sequence). The chain's CDR3 is CASSFRLAGVKETQYF. As DNA, the CDR3 is TGTGCCAGCAGCTTCAGGCTAGCGGGAGTGAAAGAGACCCAGTACTTC. The whole variable domain, remainder taken from reference TRBV5-5 and TRBJ2-5, is DAGVTQSPTHLIKTRGQQVTLRCSPISGHKSVSWYQQVLGQGPQFIFQYYEKEERGRGNFPDRFSARQFPNYSSELNVNALLLGDSALYLCASSFRLAGVKETQYFGPGTRLLVL.

The chain carries TRBV4-3 and TRBJ2-2; 10 bases line up with TRBD1. Germline CDR1 is LGHNA and CDR2 is YSLEER. The trim removed 2 bases at V and 7 bases at J, leaving 4 bases unmatched. This CDR3 has 15 amino acids. Here the CDR3 DNA reads TGCGCCAGCAGCCAACGACAGGGGGCGGACGGGGAGCTGTTTTTT. It codes for CASSQRQGADGELFF.

This clone showed up just once. The V and J genes are TRBV6-5 and TRBJ2-1; TRBD2 matches 10 bases. The junction had 3 bases not matched to a gene; V was cut back by 0 bases and J by 10 bases. This CDR3 comprises 14 residues. Germline lookup yields CDR1 MNHEY and CDR2 SVGAGI. The chain's CDR3 is CASSYSQGLAEQFF. CDR3 sequence (DNA): TGTGCCAGCAGTTACTCCCAGGGACTAGCGGAGCAGTTCTTC.

The V call is TRBV6-6, the J call TRBJ2-7, with D perhaps matching TRBD2 (6 bases). Germline-derived CDR1 and CDR2 are MNHNY and SVGAGI (reference sequence). The CDR3 sequence is 12 residues long. With 6 bases removed from V and 6 bases from J, the gap between germline ends came to 12 bases. The CDR3 DNA sequence: TGTGCCAGCAGCCTTGTCGGGGGCGAGCAGTACTTC. Translation: CASSLVGGEQYF.

This chain links TRBV29-1 with TRBJ1-1; D unresolved. The CDR3 is made up of 12 amino acids. Germline loops: CDR1 SQVTM, CDR2 ANQGSEA. V lost 4 bases and J lost 1, with 7 bases in between. In DNA form, the CDR3 reads TGCAGCGTTGGCTGGCAGAACACTGAAGCTTTCTTT. This gives the protein CSVGWQNTEAFF.